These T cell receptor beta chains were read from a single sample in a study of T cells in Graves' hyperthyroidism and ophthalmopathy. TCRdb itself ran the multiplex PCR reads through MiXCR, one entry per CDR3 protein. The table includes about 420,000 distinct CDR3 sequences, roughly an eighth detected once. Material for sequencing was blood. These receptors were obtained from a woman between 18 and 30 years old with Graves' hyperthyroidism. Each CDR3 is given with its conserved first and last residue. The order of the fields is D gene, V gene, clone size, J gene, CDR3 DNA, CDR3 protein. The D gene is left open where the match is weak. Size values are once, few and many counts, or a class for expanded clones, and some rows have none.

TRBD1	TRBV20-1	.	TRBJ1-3	TGCAGTGCTGGACAACCGGGACAGTTGGGAAACACCATATATTTT	CSAGQPGQLGNTIYF
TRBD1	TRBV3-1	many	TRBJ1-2	TGTGCCAGCAGCCCAGGACAGGGGGCCGGCTACACCTTC	CASSPGQGAGYTF
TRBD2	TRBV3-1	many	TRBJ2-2	TGTGCCAGCAGTTACCGACTAGCGGGAGGCACCGGGGAGCTGTTTTTT	CASSYRLAGGTGELFF
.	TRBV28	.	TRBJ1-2	TGTGCCAGCAGTACCCCGACCGATGGCTACACCTTC	CASSTPTDGYTF
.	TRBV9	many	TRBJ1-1	TGTGCCAGCAGCGTAGTAAGTGGGACCCTCACTGAAGCTTTCTTT	CASSVVSGTLTEAFF
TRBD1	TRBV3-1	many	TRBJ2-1	TGTGCCAGCAGCCTATTACAGGGGGCTAATGAGCAGTTCTTC	CASSLLQGANEQFF
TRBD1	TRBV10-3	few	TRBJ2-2	TGTGCCATCAGTGAGTCGGCGGGACAGGGGGCCGGTACCGGGGAGCTGTTTTTT	CAISESAGQGAGTGELFF
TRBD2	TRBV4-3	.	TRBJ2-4	TGCGCCAGCAGCCGGGGTCGTGGACTAGCGGGAGGCCGTGGGTCCAAAAACATTCAGTACTTC	CASSRGRGLAGGRGSKNIQYF
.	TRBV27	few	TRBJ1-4	TGTGCCAGCAGTTTAATTCGGGGAGTAAATGAAAAACTGTTTTTT	CASSLIRGVNEKLFF
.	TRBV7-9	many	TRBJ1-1	TGTGCCAGCAGCTTCGGACTGGGGCCTGAAGCTTTCTTT	CASSFGLGPEAFF
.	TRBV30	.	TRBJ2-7	TGTGCCTGGGAGGGCCGGGGGTACGAGCAGTACTTC	CAWEGRGYEQYF